The source of this T cell receptor (beta chain) is a study of cytomegalovirus exposure and HLA in healthy donors. Study context: Later analysis reported that the roughly 110 validation repertoires shared the platform of the roughly 670 first-cohort repertoires.

Produced via immunoSEQ multiplex PCR; TCRdb's table is partial and in-frame only. Of around 99,000 clones listed, more than 70% are singletons. The CDR3 extends over 16 amino acids. The V and J ends lost 0 bases and 7 bases respectively, with 16 bases between them. Germline CDR1 reads SEHNR; CDR2 reads FQNEAQ (reference sequence). Separate from the roughly 720-subject first cohort, the approximately 120-subject validation cohort was the one that the donors belonged to. V is TRBV7-9 and J is TRBJ2-1, with TRBD2 as a possible D gene (6 bases). This clonotype was obtained from a woman between 18 and 29 years old in good health and CMV-seronegative. Sequencing was performed on PBMCs. The CDR3 region has the DNA TGTGCCAGCAGCTTAGCGGGACTCTCCGACAAGAATGAGCAGTTCTTC. Its translation: CASSLAGLSDKNEQFF.